The 11 T cell receptor beta chains below all came from one sample that was sequenced in a study of blood T cell repertoires in COVID-19. This table comes from immunoSEQ multiplex PCR, and its TCRdb copy is limited to in-frame clones, with some not included. This sample carries about 180,000 clones, roughly nine tenths of them seen once, and the ten largest clones take roughly 2%. The sequencing sample was made of peripheral blood. The receptors stem from a man aged 18 to 29 who had recovered from COVID-19.

This chain uses TRBV6-1 with TRBJ2-4; no reliable D call. Deletions cut 3 bases from V and 0 bases from J, with 6 bases between. Germline V gene sequence: CDR1 MNHNS, CDR2 SASEGT. The CDR3 has 14 amino acids. The chain's CDR3 is CASSDKRAKNIQYF. The CDR3 DNA follows: TGTGCCAGCAGTGATAAGAGAGCCAAAAACATTCAGTACTTC.

J is TRBJ2-3 and V is TRBV29-1; 11 nucleotides line up with TRBD2. Trimming took 0 bases from V and 4 from J; bases not matched to a gene: 3. From germline, CDR1 is SQVTM and CDR2 ANQGSEA. The length of the CDR3 is 15 residues. CDR3 sequence (DNA): TGCAGCGTTGAAGATAGCGGGAGGGCGGCAGATACGCAGTATTTT. It encodes CSVEDSGRAADTQYF.

V is TRBV18 and J is TRBJ2-5; D remains unclear. Germline V gene sequence: CDR1 KGHSH, CDR2 LQKENI. The CDR3 sequence is 15 residues long. The ends were cut back, 2 bases at V and 1 base at J, with 11 bases in the middle. The CDR3 DNA reads as TGTGCCAGCTCACCAGGTTTTGCAGGCCAAGAGACCCAGTACTTC. The encoded protein is CASSPGFAGQETQYF.

The gene calls are TRBV5-6 and TRBJ2-1, with 12 bases identical to TRBD2. With 6 bases clipped from V and 9 bases from J, the junction kept 10 bases outside the gene matches. Germline V gene sequence: CDR1 SGHDT, CDR2 YYEEEE. The CDR3 has 15 residues. The CDR3 reads CASILTSGRGGEQFF. CDR3 sequence (DNA): TGTGCCAGCATCCTGACTAGCGGGAGAGGGGGTGAGCAGTTCTTC.

The chain carries TRBV3-1 (or the pseudogene TRBV3-2) and TRBJ2-2; 8 nucleotides line up with TRBD2. The trim removed 3 bases at V and 3 bases at J, leaving 6 bases unmatched. The germline V gene has CDR1 LGHDT and CDR2 YNNKEL (reference sequence). The CDR3 has 16 amino acids. The DNA of the CDR3 is TGTGCCAGCAGCCAGGAGTTTAGCGGGGACACCGGGGAGCTGTTTTTT. Translating it yields CASSQEFSGDTGELFF.

The CDR3 sequence: CASSQGGDSQETQYF. The CDR3 coding sequence is TGCGCCAGCAGCCAAGGGGGGGACAGTCAAGAGACCCAGTACTTC. The chain employs TRBV4-3 and TRBJ2-5; maybe TRBD1 (7 bases). Germline V gives CDR1 LGHNA, CDR2 YSLEER. The CDR3 has 15 amino acids. Trimming removed 1 base at V and 2 bases at J, with 11 bases between.

This clone has more than one count but fewer than ten. The chain has TRBV28 and TRBJ2-1, with D possibly being TRBD2 (7 bases). This CDR3 is built from 13 residues. Germline lookup yields CDR1 MDHEN and CDR2 SYDVKM. The germline V and J ends were trimmed by 6 bases and 8 bases, with 14 bases remaining between them. The CDR3 sequence: CASSRGAVDEQFF. In DNA, the CDR3 is TGTGCCAGCAGCCGGGGGGCGGTGGATGAGCAGTTCTTC.

This clone was recorded only once. This chain joins TRBV5-4 and TRBJ2-6; weak D call: TRBD2 (6 bases). The V end was cut by 3 bases, the J end by 0 bases, with 13 bases between. The CDR3 loop spans 17 amino acids. Looked up from germline, CDR1 is SGHNT and CDR2 is YYREEE (reference sequence). CDR3 region: CASSSGTSHSGANVLTF. CDR3 nucleotide sequence: TGTGCCAGCAGCTCCGGGACTTCTCACTCTGGGGCCAACGTCCTGACTTTC.

The chain recombines TRBV6-5 with TRBJ2-2, with 9 positions matching TRBD1. V gave up 2 bases and J gave up 4 bases; unmatched junction bases: 2. Germline V gives CDR1 MNHEY, CDR2 SVGAGI. CDR3 size: 15 residues. CDR3 DNA sequence: TGTGCCAGCAGTTACGGACAGGGGAGCACCGGGGAGCTGTTTTTT. Its protein product is CASSYGQGSTGELFF.

This clone was detected only a few times. The same CDR3 arises from other DNA sequences in this sample as well. The V gene is TRBV7-9, the J gene TRBJ1-2; D unclear. The CDR3 sequence is 14 residues long. Per the germline V gene, CDR1 is SEHNR and CDR2 is FQNEAQ (reference sequence). The V gene lost 1 base and the J gene lost 3 bases, with 9 bases spanning the gap. The CDR3 nucleotides read TGTGCCAGCAGCTTAGAACGGGAGGACTATGGCTACACCTTC. As protein: CASSLEREDYGYTF.

V and J are TRBV28 and TRBJ1-1, with TRBD1 identical over 8 bases. The CDR3 runs to 16 residues. Trimming cost V 6 bases and J 4 bases; bases outside gene matches: 13. CDR1 is MDHEN, CDR2 SYDVKM, per germline. The CDR3 protein is CASSSLSDRALTEAFF. As DNA, the CDR3 is TGTGCCAGCAGCTCTCTCTCGGACAGGGCGCTCACTGAAGCTTTCTTT. Full variable domain (rest looked up from reference TRBV28 and TRBJ1-1): DVKVTQSSRYLVKRTGEKVFLECVQDMDHENMFWYRQDPGLGLRLIYFSYDVKMKEKGDIPEGYSVSREKKERFSLILESASTNQTSMYLCASSSLSDRALTEAFFGQGTRLTVV.